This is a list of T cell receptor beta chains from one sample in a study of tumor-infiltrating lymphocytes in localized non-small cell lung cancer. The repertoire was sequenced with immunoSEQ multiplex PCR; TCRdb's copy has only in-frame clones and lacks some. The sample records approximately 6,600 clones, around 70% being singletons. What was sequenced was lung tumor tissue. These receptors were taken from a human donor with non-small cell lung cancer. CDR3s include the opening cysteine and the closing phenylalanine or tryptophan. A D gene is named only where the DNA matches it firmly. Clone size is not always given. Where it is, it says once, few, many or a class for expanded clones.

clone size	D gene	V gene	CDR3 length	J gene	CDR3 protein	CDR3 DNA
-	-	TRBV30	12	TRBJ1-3	CAWKGVGNTIYF	TGTGCCTGGAAAGGGGTTGGAAACACCATATATTTT
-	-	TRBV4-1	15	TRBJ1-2	CASSQVGAPSYGYTF	TGCGCCAGCAGCCAAGTCGGGGCCCCAAGCTATGGCTACACCTTC
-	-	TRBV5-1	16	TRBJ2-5	CASSLAGGGYQETQYF	TGCGCCAGCAGCTTGGCAGGGGGGGGGTACCAAGAGACCCAGTACTTC
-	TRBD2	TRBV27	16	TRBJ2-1	CASSLLSGGIGYEQFF	TGTGCCAGCAGTCTACTTAGCGGGGGGATCGGTTATGAGCAGTTCTTC
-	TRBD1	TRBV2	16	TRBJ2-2	CASTRSWTGRTGELFF	TGTGCCAGCACCCGATCATGGACAGGGCGGACCGGGGAGCTGTTTTTT
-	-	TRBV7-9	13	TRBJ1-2	CASSPSGNYGYTF	TGTGCCAGCAGCCCCTCAGGCAACTATGGCTACACCTTC
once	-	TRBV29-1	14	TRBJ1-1	CSVDGGGIGTEAFF	TGCAGCGTTGATGGGGGGGGCATCGGCACTGAAGCTTTCTTT
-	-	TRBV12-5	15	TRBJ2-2	CASAPRGGNTGELFF	TGTGCTAGTGCCCCTAGGGGGGGGAACACCGGGGAGCTGTTTTTT
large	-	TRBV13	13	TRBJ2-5	CASSLEAKETQYF	TGTGCCAGCAGCTTAGAGGCTAAAGAGACCCAGTACTTC
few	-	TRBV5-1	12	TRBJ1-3	CASSLAGNTIYF	TGCGCCAGCAGCTTAGCAGGAAACACCATATATTTT
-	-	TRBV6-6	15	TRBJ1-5	CASGLGPRGNQPQHF	TGTGCCAGCGGATTGGGACCCAGGGGCAATCAGCCCCAGCATTTT
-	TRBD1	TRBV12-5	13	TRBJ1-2	CASGLGQGYGYTF	TGTGCTAGTGGCCTGGGACAGGGCTATGGCTACACCTTC
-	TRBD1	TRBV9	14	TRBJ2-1	CASSTGQGTAEQFF	TGTGCCAGCAGCACCGGACAGGGGACTGCTGAGCAGTTCTTC
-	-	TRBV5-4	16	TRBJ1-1	CASSLAEGTENTEAFF	TGTGCCAGCAGCTTGGCAGAGGGGACCGAGAACACTGAAGCTTTCTTT
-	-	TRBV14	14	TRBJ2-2	CASRGRSNTGELFF	TGTGCCAGCAGGGGCAGGTCAAACACCGGGGAGCTGTTTTTT
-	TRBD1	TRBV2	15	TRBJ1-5	CASRPGTGGDQPQHF	TGTGCCAGCAGGCCCGGGACAGGGGGTGATCAGCCCCAGCATTTT
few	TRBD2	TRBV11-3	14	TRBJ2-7	CASSLAGGSYEQYF	TGTGCCAGCAGCTTAGCGGGAGGGAGCTACGAGCAGTACTTC
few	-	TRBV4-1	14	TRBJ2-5	CASSHTGEQETQYF	TGCGCCAGCAGCCATACGGGAGAGCAAGAGACCCAGTACTTC
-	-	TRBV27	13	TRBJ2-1	CASSLSPINEQFF	TGTGCCAGCAGTTTATCCCCTATAAATGAGCAGTTCTTC
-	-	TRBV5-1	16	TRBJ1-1	CASSPSGLVGNTEAFF	TGCGCCAGCAGCCCCTCGGGGTTGGTTGGGAACACTGAAGCTTTCTTT
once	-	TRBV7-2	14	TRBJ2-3	CASSWTGGTDTQYF	TGTGCCAGCAGCTGGACGGGAGGCACAGATACGCAGTATTTT
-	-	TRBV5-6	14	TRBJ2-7	CASTLAGPSYEQYF	TGTGCCAGCACCCTCGCGGGGCCGAGCTACGAGCAGTACTTC
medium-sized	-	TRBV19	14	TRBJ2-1	CASSGGLSYNEQFF	TGTGCCAGTAGCGGGGGCCTCTCCTACAATGAGCAGTTCTTC
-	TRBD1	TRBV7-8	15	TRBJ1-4	CASSLTGVWPEKLFF	TGTGCCAGCAGCCTTACAGGGGTGTGGCCTGAAAAACTGTTTTTT
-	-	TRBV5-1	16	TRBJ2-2	CASSSQGLANTGELFF	TGCGCCAGCAGCTCTCAAGGCCTCGCGAACACCGGGGAGCTGTTTTTT
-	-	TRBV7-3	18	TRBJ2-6	CASSSSSGFPSGANVLTF	TGTGCCAGCAGCTCTAGCTCGGGGTTTCCCTCTGGGGCCAACGTCCTGACTTTC
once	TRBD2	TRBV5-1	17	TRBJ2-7	CASSLALSGTLSYEQYF	TGCGCCAGCAGCTTGGCCCTTAGCGGGACCCTCTCCTACGAGCAGTACTTC
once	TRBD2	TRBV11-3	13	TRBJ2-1	CASSFGGSDEQFF	TGTGCCAGCAGCTTCGGGGGGTCCGATGAGCAGTTCTTC
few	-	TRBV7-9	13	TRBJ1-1	CASSLSENTEAFF	TGTGCCAGCAGCTTATCAGAGAACACTGAAGCTTTCTTT
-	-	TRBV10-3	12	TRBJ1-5	CAIGGKNQPQHF	TGTGCCATCGGGGGGAAAAATCAGCCCCAGCATTTT
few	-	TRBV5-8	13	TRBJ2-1	CASRPRVGNEQFF	TGTGCCAGCAGGCCCAGGGTTGGGAATGAGCAGTTCTTC
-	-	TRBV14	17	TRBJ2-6	CASSQARFGSGANVLTF	TGTGCCAGCAGCCAAGCTCGTTTCGGGTCCGGGGCCAACGTCCTGACTTTC
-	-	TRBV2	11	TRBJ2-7	CASRQPGEQYF	TGTGCCAGCAGGCAACCCGGGGAGCAGTACTTC
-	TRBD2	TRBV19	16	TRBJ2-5	CASSPPLAGRKETQYF	TGTGCCAGTAGTCCTCCCCTAGCGGGACGCAAAGAGACCCAGTACTTC
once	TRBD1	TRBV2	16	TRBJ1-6	CASSEAAGGVYSPLHF	TGTGCCAGCAGTGAAGCCGCAGGGGGGGTTTATTCACCCCTCCACTTT
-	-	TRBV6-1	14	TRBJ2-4	CASSSSVAKNIQYF	TGTGCCAGCAGCTCCTCGGTAGCCAAAAACATTCAGTACTTC
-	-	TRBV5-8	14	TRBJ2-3	CASSFPSSRDTQYF	TGTGCCAGCAGCTTCCCCTCTTCACGCGATACGCAGTATTTT
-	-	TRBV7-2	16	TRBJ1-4	CASSTEPEATNEKLFF	TGTGCCAGCAGTACCGAACCCGAAGCGACTAATGAAAAACTGTTTTTT
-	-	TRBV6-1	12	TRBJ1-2	CASRTGFDGYTF	TGTGCCAGCAGAACAGGGTTCGATGGCTACACCTTC
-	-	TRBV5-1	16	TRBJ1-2	CASSSVQGMNNYGYTF	TGCGCCAGCAGCTCCGTCCAGGGGATGAACAACTATGGCTACACCTTC
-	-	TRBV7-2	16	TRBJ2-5	CASSLGSGGQQETQYF	TGTGCCAGCAGCTTGGGATCGGGGGGACAACAAGAGACCCAGTACTTC
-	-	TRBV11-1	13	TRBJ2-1	CASSFASYNEQFF	TGTGCCAGCAGCTTTGCCTCCTACAATGAGCAGTTCTTC
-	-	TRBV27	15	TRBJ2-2	CASSFRSSLTGELFF	TGTGCCAGCAGTTTTCGGAGTAGCCTCACCGGGGAGCTGTTTTTT